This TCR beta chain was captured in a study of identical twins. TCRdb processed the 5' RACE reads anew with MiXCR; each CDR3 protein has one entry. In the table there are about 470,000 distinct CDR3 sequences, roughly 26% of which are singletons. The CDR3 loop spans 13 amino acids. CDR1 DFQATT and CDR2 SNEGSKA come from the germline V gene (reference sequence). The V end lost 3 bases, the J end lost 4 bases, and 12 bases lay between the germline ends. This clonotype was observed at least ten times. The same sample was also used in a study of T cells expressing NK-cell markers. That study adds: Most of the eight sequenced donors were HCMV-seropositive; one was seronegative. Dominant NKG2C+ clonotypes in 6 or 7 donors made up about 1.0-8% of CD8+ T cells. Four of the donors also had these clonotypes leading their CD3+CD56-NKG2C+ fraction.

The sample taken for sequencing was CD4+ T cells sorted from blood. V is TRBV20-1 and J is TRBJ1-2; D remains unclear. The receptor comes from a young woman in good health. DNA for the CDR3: TGCAGTGCTAGGAGGGAACACGTCTATGGCTACACCTTC. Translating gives CSARREHVYGYTF.